These 9 T cell receptor beta chains share one sample of origin, sequenced in a study of post-analysis software for immune sequencing data. Overall study findings and caveats: In patients, TRBV5-6, TRBV5-1 and TRBV20-1 belonged to several TRBV segments found more frequently than in controls.

Their cognate antigens are unknown. TCR beta libraries were prepared from cDNA with unique molecular identifiers. TCRdb analysed the PCR reads with MiXCR anew, one entry per CDR3 protein. Here the sample spans roughly 650,000 distinct CDR3 sequences, 55% to 60% being singletons. The sample was blood. These receptors all come from a girl aged 2-10 years with multiple sclerosis.

The chain carries TRBV5-1 and TRBJ2-3, with D unclear. CDR3 length: 14 amino acids. From germline, CDR1 is SGHRS and CDR2 YFSETQ. With 3 bases removed from V and 6 bases from J, the gap between germline ends came to 14 bases. The CDR3 DNA is TGCGCCAGCAGCTCCCTCCCCGGGCCCGATACGCAGTATTTT. Encoded protein: CASSSLPGPDTQYF.

As for this clonotype: One end of the junction does not line up with germline, which may come from a read error. CDR3 in DNA: TGCAGCGGCCTAGGGGAAACCGGGGAGCGGTTTTTT. Protein sequence: CSGLGETGERFF. The chain carries TRBV29-1 and TRBJ2-2, with D tentatively TRBD1 or TRBD2 (5 bases each). This CDR3 contains 12 residues. Germline V gene data show CDR1 as SQVTM and CDR2 as ANQGSEA.

The chain is built from TRBV2 and TRBJ2-1, with TRBD1 identical over 7 bases. With V trimmed by 2 bases and J by 2 bases, 3 bases remained unmatched. Germline-derived CDR1 and CDR2 are SNHLY and FYNNEI. The length of the CDR3 is 15 residues. For the CDR3, the DNA is TGTGCCAGCAGTGAAAGTCAGGGGGCCTACAATGAGCAGTTCTTC. It specifies CASSESQGAYNEQFF. Looking up the rest from reference TRBV2 and TRBJ2-1 gives the full variable domain: EPEVTQTPSHQVTQMGQEVILRCVPISNHLYFYWYRQILGQKVEFLVSFYNNEISEKSEIFDDQFSVERPDGSNFTLKIRSTKLEDSAMYFCASSESQGAYNEQFFGPGTRLTVL.

This sequence joins TRBV29-1 and TRBJ2-7; D possibly uses TRBD1 or TRBD2 (5 bases each). The DNA end favors TRBJ2-5, so the J call may be wrong. The germline V gene encodes CDR1 SQVTM and CDR2 ANQGSEA. The CDR3 sequence is 13 residues long. DNA of the CDR3: TGCATTGTCTCACCAGGGCTAGCAGTGACCCAGTACTTC. Protein product: CIVSPGLAVTQYF.

CDR3 nucleotide sequence: TGTGCCAGCAGTCGGACCGGGACAGGGGTGGGAGAGCAGTACTTC. Translating it yields CASSRTGTGVGEQYF. The V gene is TRBV6-2 or TRBV6-3, the J gene TRBJ2-7, with 10 positions matching TRBD1. The junction had 11 bases not matched to a gene; V was cut back by 5 bases and J by 7 bases. Germline V gene sequence: CDR1 MNHEY, CDR2 SVGEGT. The CDR3 runs to 15 residues.

V usage is TRBV7-2 and J usage is TRBJ2-3, with D possibly matching TRBD1 (6 bases). The CDR3 contains 15 residues. Germline assignment: CDR1 SGHTA and CDR2 FQGNSA. V was cut by 1 base and J by 3 bases, with 11 bases left in between. The CDR3 loop reads CASSLDRVATDTQYF. The CDR3 region has the DNA TGTGCCAGCAGCTTAGACAGGGTGGCGACAGATACGCAGTATTTT.

The chain has TRBV12-3 or TRBV12-4 and TRBJ2-3, with a tentative D call TRBD2 (7 bases). The CDR3 is 16 amino acids. V gave up 8 bases and J gave up 0 bases, with 18 bases separating them. This CDR3 is CASSPRAGASTDTQYF. For the CDR3, the DNA is TGTGCCAGCTCACCAAGGGCGGGGGCTAGCACAGATACGCAGTATTTT.

The V and J genes are TRBV7-9 and TRBJ2-1; 8 bases agree with TRBD2. CDR1 is SEHNR and CDR2 is FQNEAQ in the germline V gene (reference sequence). The trim removed 7 bases at V and 7 bases at J, leaving 18 bases unmatched. This CDR3 has 17 residues. The CDR3 sequence: CASTSRGGTGGPNEQFF. The DNA for the CDR3 is TGTGCCAGCACCTCCCGGGGGGGGACGGGAGGGCCAAATGAGCAGTTCTTC.

This chain links TRBV11-1 with TRBJ2-1; D unresolved. V was pared by 5 bases and J by 8 bases, with 16 bases between. The V gene's germline CDR1 is SGHAT and CDR2 FQDESV (reference sequence). The CDR3 covers 14 residues. CDR3 loop: CASSVRLAWDEQFF. The CDR3 nucleotides are TGTGCCAGCAGCGTGCGACTGGCGTGGGATGAGCAGTTCTTC.